Presented here are 27 T cell receptor beta chains from one specimen sequenced in a study of vaccination and CD4 T cells after COVID-19. Treatment specified: roughly ten-day PBMC culture with coronavirus spike peptide pools or control peptides (ViraFEST assay). CD4+ T lymphocytes from the unexposed donor were collected before the COVID-19 pandemic (2011-2018). Sequenced with the Oncomine TCR Beta short-read assay was DNA taken from cultured CD4+ T cells. From the PCR reads, TCRdb called clonotypes with MiXCR, one entry per CDR3 protein. The sample contains around 5,700 distinct CDR3 sequences, 41% of which appear only once. For these receptors, no antigen is known. The specimen sequenced was CD4+ T cells from blood, cultured in vitro. The receptors originated from a human donor in good health.

In its sample, this clonotype was seen a few times. V and J are TRBV10-2 and TRBJ1-1; D call uncertain. Trimming took 2 bases from V and 8 from J, leaving 6 bases between them. The CDR3 totals 11 residues. Germline V gene sequence: CDR1 WSHSY, CDR2 SAAADI. This chain's CDR3 is CASSERPEAFF. The CDR3 DNA reads TGCGCCAGCAGTGAGCGGCCAGAAGCTTTCTTT.

This clonotype was observed a few times. This chain joins TRBV7-2 and TRBJ2-1; 7 bases map to TRBD2. The CDR3 is 16 residues long. The V gene end was trimmed by 5 bases and the J gene end by 4 bases; junction bases not matched to a gene: 11. Per germline, CDR1 SGHTA and CDR2 FQGNSA. The CDR3 region is CASSRPTSVGYNEQFF. The CDR3 bases are TGTGCCAGCAGCCGGCCCACTAGCGTCGGGTACAATGAGCAGTTCTTC.

By proportion, this clonotype is medium-sized. The V and J genes are TRBV20-1 and TRBJ1-5, with D possibly matching TRBD1 (6 bases). Germline V gene sequence: CDR1 DFQATT, CDR2 SNEGSKA (reference sequence). This CDR3 is 13 amino acids long. The V gene lost 6 bases and the J gene lost 6 bases, with 15 bases spanning the gap. CDR3 coding DNA: TGCAGTGCGGAAACAGGGAGCGGTCAGCCCCAGCATTTT. Its protein product is CSAETGSGQPQHF.

The chain links TRBV14 to TRBJ1-1; no firm D call. The CDR3 loop spans 13 amino acids. CDR1 and CDR2 from the germline V gene are SGHDN and FVKESK. V was cut by 4 bases and J by 4 bases, with 10 bases left in between. CDR3 sequence reads: CASSRDLTTEAFF. The CDR3 DNA sequence: TGTGCCAGCAGCCGCGACTTGACCACTGAAGCTTTCTTT.

This clonotype was seen a handful of times. The chain is built from TRBV6-2 or TRBV6-3 and TRBJ1-5, with 10 bases aligning to TRBD1. Germline-derived CDR1 and CDR2 are MNHEY and SVGEGT. This CDR3 has 14 residues. V lost 6 bases and J lost 4; bases outside the gene matches: 3. Written as DNA, the CDR3 is TGTGCCAGCAGCCCGGGACAGGGGAATCAGCCCCAGCATTTT. Protein product: CASSPGQGNQPQHF.

The chain recombines TRBV24-1 with TRBJ1-2; no clear D. The CDR3 sequence is 15 residues long. V was cut by 0 bases and J by 4 bases, with 11 bases left in between. Germline V gene sequence: CDR1 KGHDR, CDR2 SFDVKD. The CDR3 loop is CATSDLTVGGYGYTF. DNA for the CDR3: TGTGCCACCAGTGATTTGACGGTGGGAGGCTATGGCTACACCTTC.

The chain combines TRBV6-5 with TRBJ2-7; the match to TRBD2 covers 10 bases. V was clipped by 0 bases and J by 2 bases; unmatched bases: 7. This CDR3 has 17 amino acids. Germline V gene lookup returns CDR1 MNHEY and CDR2 SVGAGI. Here the CDR3 DNA reads TGTGCCAGCAGTTACTCGAATTTACTAGCGGGGACCTACGAGCAGTACTTC. This encodes CASSYSNLLAGTYEQYF.

The chain combines TRBV6-1 with TRBJ1-5, with D possibly being TRBD1 (5 bases). Germline V CDR1 and CDR2: MNHNS, SASEGT. The CDR3 runs 17 residues. V lost 5 bases to trimming and J lost 3 bases, with 20 bases between them. CDR3 DNA sequence: TGTGCCAGCAGTCCCCCCGACCCGCGACAGCTCAATCAGCCCCAGCATTTT. Residues: CASSPPDPRQLNQPQHF.

V gene TRBV20-1 combines with J gene TRBJ2-3, with 8 bases aligning to TRBD2. Germline CDR1 and CDR2: DFQATT and SNEGSKA (reference sequence). V shed 6 bases, J shed 3 bases, and the junction held 8 bases outside the gene matches. The CDR3 runs to 14 residues. This CDR3 is CSAERGTETDTQYF. Written as DNA, the CDR3 is TGCAGTGCGGAGCGGGGGACCGAGACAGATACGCAGTATTTT.

The chain has TRBV30 and TRBJ1-6; D uncertain. Germline-derived CDR1 and CDR2 are GTSNPN and SVGIG (reference sequence). Trimming stripped 3 bases from V and 0 bases from J, with 15 bases between. The CDR3 has 17 amino acids. Written as DNA, the CDR3 is TGTGCCTGGAGCGGACGAAGAACGAGCTCCTATAATTCACCCCTCCACTTT. Amino acid sequence: CAWSGRRTSSYNSPLHF.

This rearrangement joins TRBV5-4 to TRBJ2-7, with a tentative D call TRBD1 (6 bases). CDR3 length equals 12 residues. Germline V gene data show CDR1 as SGHNT and CDR2 as YYREEE (reference sequence). Trimming removed 1 base from V and 7 bases from J, with 9 bases in between. DNA for the CDR3: TGTGCCAGCAGCTTGCCAGGGGAAGAGCAGTACTTC. It is translated as CASSLPGEEQYF.

This clonotype appeared a single time. The CDR3 DNA follows: TGTGCCAGCAGCTTAGAGGGAGCGGGCACAGATACGCAGTATTTT. Residues: CASSLEGAGTDTQYF. The rearrangement joins TRBV11-2 to TRBJ2-3; tentative D call: TRBD2 (5 bases). The germline gives CDR1 SGHAT, CDR2 FQNNGV. With 0 bases removed from V and 1 base from J, the gap between germline ends came to 8 bases. The CDR3 spans 15 residues.

The rearrangement joins TRBV23-1 to TRBJ2-7; D is possibly TRBD1 (6 bases). TRBV23-1 is an ORF, and what it does is uncertain. Trimming left V 2 bases short and J 2 bases short, with 13 bases between. The CDR3 sequence is 15 residues long. The CDR3 sequence: CASSQGLQGAYEQYF. CDR3 in DNA: TGCGCCAGCAGTCAAGGCTTACAGGGTGCCTACGAGCAGTACTTC.

V usage is TRBV2 and J usage is TRBJ1-5, with unresolved D. V lost 3 bases, J lost 4 bases, and 13 bases lay in between. From germline, CDR1 is SNHLY and CDR2 FYNNEI. The CDR3 totals 15 residues. The CDR3 nucleotides read TGTGCCAGCAGTGATGCTTGGCGGCCGAATCAGCCCCAGCATTTT. Its protein is CASSDAWRPNQPQHF.

This clonotype was counted a single time. The rearrangement links TRBV4-1 to TRBJ1-5; D may be TRBD1 (5 bases). The V and J ends lost 8 bases and 8 bases respectively, with 22 bases between them. CDR1 MGHRA and CDR2 YSYEKL come from the germline V gene. The CDR3 covers 15 residues. CDR3 amino acids: CASGSRDLPREPQHF. CDR3 in DNA: TGCGCCAGCGGCTCCCGGGACCTTCCTAGGGAGCCCCAGCATTTT.

This chain joins TRBV27 and TRBJ2-3; D tentatively reads TRBD1 or TRBD2 (5 bases each). Deletions cut 6 bases from V and 9 bases from J, with 22 bases between. The germline gives CDR1 MNHEY, CDR2 SMNVEV (reference sequence). CDR3 size: 15 residues. CDR3 in DNA: TGTGCCAGCAGAGAGGGGTTGGGTGGTCGTCTGACGCAGTATTTT. Its protein is CASREGLGGRLTQYF.

This clonotype was picked up a small number of times. This chain links TRBV20-1 with TRBJ2-5, with D possibly matching TRBD2 (5 bases). CDR1 and CDR2 (germline): DFQATT, SNEGSKA (reference sequence). The CDR3 loop spans 14 amino acids. V was clipped by 4 bases and J by 1 base, with 13 bases between them. In nucleotides, the CDR3 is TGCAGTGCTATTAGACAAGCGGTCCAAGAGACCCAGTACTTC. This codes for CSAIRQAVQETQYF.

The chain joins TRBV18 to TRBJ2-7; 12 bases match TRBD1. Trimming removed 2 bases from V and 4 bases from J; junction bases left unmatched: 12. The CDR3 extends over 18 amino acids. The V gene's germline CDR1 is KGHSH and CDR2 LQKENI. The CDR3 reads CASSPNPLRDRGLYEQYF. The CDR3 coding sequence is TGTGCCAGCTCACCAAATCCCCTCCGGGACAGGGGGCTTTACGAGCAGTACTTC.

The chain joins TRBV10-2 to TRBJ1-1, with 7 positions matching TRBD1. Germline assignment: CDR1 WSHSY and CDR2 SAAADI. The CDR3 totals 15 residues. V lost 6 bases, J lost 3 bases, and 10 bases stayed unmatched. The CDR3 DNA sequence: TGCGCCAGCAGGGACACTGACAGGGCGGACACTGAAGCTTTCTTT. This encodes CASRDTDRADTEAFF.

The chain has TRBV6-1 and TRBJ2-5; D uncertain. Germline CDR1 reads MNHNS; CDR2 reads SASEGT. V was trimmed by 1 base and J by 5 bases, leaving 14 bases between them. The CDR3 has 15 amino acids. The DNA for the CDR3 is TGTGCCAGCAGTGAAGTCTTGGGATCTGGGGAGACCCAGTACTTC. As protein: CASSEVLGSGETQYF.

This rearrangement joins TRBV10-3 to TRBJ2-1; perhaps D is TRBD1 or TRBD2 (5 bases each). The CDR3 is 17 residues long. The V end lost 1 base, the J end lost 5 bases, and 18 bases lay between the germline ends. Germline V gene sequence: CDR1 ENHRY, CDR2 SYGVKD. DNA for the CDR3: TGTGCCATCAGTGAGTTATTCGGGACGGAGAAACACAATGAGCAGTTCTTC. As protein: CAISELFGTEKHNEQFF.

Remarks on this clonotype: A junction end diverges from the germline sequence, so it may reflect a read error. The chain carries TRBV6-1 and TRBJ2-5; 7 nucleotides match TRBD2. The length of the CDR3 is 16 residues. Looked up from germline, CDR1 is MNHNS and CDR2 is SASEGT. As DNA, the CDR3 is TGTGTCAGCAGTCCTCGTGCTAGCGGTACTCAAGAGACCCAGTACTTC. Residues: CVSSPRASGTQETQYF.

J is TRBJ2-1 and V is TRBV20-1; 11 nucleotides line up with TRBD2. In germline, CDR1 is DFQATT, CDR2 SNEGSKA (reference sequence). There are 14 residues in the CDR3. Trimming cost V 4 bases and J 9 bases; bases outside gene matches: 8. For the CDR3, the DNA is TGCAGTGCTACCTCTAGCGGGAGGATCTTTGAGCAGTTCTTC. This translates into CSATSSGRIFEQFF.

A few counts support this clonotype. The chain combines TRBV20-1 with TRBJ2-3; no definite D call. The ends were cut back, 5 bases at V and 2 bases at J, with 17 bases in the middle. Germline V lookup: CDR1 DFQATT, CDR2 SNEGSKA (reference sequence). The CDR3 extends over 15 amino acids. The CDR3 DNA reads TGCAGTGCTGGCCCCCCGGAAGGGAACACAGATACGCAGTATTTT. Translating it yields CSAGPPEGNTDTQYF.

Here the CDR3 reads CASSTTLGNQPQHF. The CDR3 DNA reads TGTGCCAGCAGTACCACCCTTGGGAATCAGCCCCAGCATTTT. The chain recombines TRBV6-1 with TRBJ1-5; no clear D gene. The CDR3 contains 14 residues. V was pared by 5 bases and J by 4 bases, with 12 bases between. Germline V gene data show CDR1 as MNHNS and CDR2 as SASEGT.

The chain links TRBV6-1 to TRBJ2-1; 13 nucleotides line up with TRBD2. After removal of 7 bases from V and 9 bases from J, the junction contained 9 bases not matched to a gene. From germline, CDR1 is MNHNS and CDR2 SASEGT. CDR3 length equals 15 residues. For the CDR3, the DNA is TGTGCCAGCAACCGACTAGCGGGAGGTGTAGGTGAGCAGTTCTTC. The encoded protein is CASNRLAGGVGEQFF.

The chain is built from TRBV27 and TRBJ1-6, with D maybe TRBD1 (5 bases). V was cut by 0 bases and J by 1 base, with 16 bases left in between. The germline CDR1 and CDR2 sequences are MNHEY and SMNVEV (reference sequence). There are 19 residues in the CDR3. CDR3 region: CASSLSIRGGVSYNSPLHF. In nucleotides, the CDR3 is TGTGCCAGCAGTTTATCCATACGGGGGGGGGTGTCCTATAATTCACCCCTCCACTTT.